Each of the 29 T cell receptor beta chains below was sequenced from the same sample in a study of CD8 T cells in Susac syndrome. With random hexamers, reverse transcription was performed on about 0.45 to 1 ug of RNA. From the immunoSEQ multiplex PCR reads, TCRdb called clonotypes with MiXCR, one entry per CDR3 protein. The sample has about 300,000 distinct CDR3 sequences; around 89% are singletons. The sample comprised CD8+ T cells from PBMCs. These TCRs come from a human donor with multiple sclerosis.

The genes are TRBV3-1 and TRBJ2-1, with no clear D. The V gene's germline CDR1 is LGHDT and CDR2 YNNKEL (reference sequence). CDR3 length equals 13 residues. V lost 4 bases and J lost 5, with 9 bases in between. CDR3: CASSPSVDNEQFF. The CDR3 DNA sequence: TGTGCCAGCAGCCCCAGTGTCGACAATGAGCAGTTCTTC.

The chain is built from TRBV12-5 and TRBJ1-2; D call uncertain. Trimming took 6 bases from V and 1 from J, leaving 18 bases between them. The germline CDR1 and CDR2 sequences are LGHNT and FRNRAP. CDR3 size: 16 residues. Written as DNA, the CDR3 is TGTGCTAGTGGAGTGGGGATTAAAGTTCATAACTATGGCTACACCTTC. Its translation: CASGVGIKVHNYGYTF.

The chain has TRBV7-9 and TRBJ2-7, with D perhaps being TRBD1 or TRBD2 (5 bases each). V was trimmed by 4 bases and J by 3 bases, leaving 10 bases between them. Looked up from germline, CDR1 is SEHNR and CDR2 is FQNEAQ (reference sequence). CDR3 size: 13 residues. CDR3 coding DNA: TGTGCCAGCAGCTCGGGACGGTTCTACGAGCAGTACTTC. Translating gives CASSSGRFYEQYF.

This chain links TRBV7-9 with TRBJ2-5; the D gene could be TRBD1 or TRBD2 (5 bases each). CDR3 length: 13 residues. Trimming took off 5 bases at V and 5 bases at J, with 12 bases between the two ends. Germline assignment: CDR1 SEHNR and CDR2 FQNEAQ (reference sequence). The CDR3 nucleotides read TGTGCCAGCAGCCCTGAGGGGAGCGAGACCCAGTACTTC. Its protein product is CASSPEGSETQYF.

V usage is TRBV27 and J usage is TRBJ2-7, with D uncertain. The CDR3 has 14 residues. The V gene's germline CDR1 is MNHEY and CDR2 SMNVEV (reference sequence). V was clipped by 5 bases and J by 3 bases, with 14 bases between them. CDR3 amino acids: CASSVAQNNYEQYF. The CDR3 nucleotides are TGTGCCAGCAGTGTAGCCCAGAACAACTACGAGCAGTACTTC.

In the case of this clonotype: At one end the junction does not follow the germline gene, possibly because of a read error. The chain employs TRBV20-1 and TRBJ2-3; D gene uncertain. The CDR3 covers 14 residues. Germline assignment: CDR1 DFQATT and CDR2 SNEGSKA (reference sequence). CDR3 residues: CSAKGRGDTDTQYF. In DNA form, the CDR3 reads TGCAGTGCTAAAGGTCGCGGAGACACAGACACGCAGTATTTT.

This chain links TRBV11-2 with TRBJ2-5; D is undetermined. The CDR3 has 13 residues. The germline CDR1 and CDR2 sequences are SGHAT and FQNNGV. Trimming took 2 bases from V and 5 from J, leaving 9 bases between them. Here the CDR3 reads CASSLSFAETQYF. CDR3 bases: TGTGCCAGCAGCTTATCATTCGCGGAGACCCAGTACTTC.

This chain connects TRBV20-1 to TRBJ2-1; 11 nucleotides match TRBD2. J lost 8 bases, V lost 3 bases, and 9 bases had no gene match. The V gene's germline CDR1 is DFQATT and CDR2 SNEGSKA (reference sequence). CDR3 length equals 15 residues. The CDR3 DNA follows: TGCAGTGCTAGGGGGGAGACTAGCGGGATCGATGAGCAGTTCTTC. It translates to CSARGETSGIDEQFF.

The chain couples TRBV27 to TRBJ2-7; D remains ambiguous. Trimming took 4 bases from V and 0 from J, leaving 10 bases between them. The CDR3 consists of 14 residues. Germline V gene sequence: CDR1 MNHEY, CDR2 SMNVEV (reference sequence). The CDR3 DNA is TGTGCCAGCAGTTGGCAGGAGCACTCCTACGAGCAGTACTTC. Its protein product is CASSWQEHSYEQYF.

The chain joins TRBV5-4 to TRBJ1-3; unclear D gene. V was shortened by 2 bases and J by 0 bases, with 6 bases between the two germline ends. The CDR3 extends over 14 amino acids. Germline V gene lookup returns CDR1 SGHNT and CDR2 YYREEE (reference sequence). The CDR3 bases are TGTGCCAGCAGCTTCGGCAGCTCTGGAAACACCATATATTTT. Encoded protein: CASSFGSSGNTIYF.

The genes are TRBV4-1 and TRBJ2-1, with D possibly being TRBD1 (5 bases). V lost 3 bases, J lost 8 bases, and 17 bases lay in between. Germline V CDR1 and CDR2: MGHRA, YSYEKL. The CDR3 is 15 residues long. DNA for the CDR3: TGCGCCAGCAGCCACACGGCAGGGAATTTGGATGAGCAGTTCTTC. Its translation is CASSHTAGNLDEQFF.

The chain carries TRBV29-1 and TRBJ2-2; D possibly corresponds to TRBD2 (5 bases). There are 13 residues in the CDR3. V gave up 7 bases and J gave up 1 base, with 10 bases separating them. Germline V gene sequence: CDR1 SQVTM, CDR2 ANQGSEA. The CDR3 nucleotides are TGCAGCGCCCGAGGGCTGAACACCGGGGAGCTGTTTTTT. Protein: CSARGLNTGELFF.

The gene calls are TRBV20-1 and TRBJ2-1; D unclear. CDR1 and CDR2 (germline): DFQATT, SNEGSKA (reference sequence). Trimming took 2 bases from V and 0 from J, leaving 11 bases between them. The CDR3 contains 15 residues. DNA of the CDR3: TGCAGTGCTAGAAGGCGGAGTAGCTCCTACAATGAGCAGTTCTTC. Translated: CSARRRSSSYNEQFF.

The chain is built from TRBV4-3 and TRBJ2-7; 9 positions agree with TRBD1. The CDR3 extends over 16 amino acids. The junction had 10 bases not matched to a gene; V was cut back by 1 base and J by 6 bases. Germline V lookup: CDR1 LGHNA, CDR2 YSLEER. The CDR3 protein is CASSQVAGTGTGEQYF. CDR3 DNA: TGCGCCAGCAGCCAAGTTGCCGGGACAGGGACGGGCGAGCAGTACTTC.

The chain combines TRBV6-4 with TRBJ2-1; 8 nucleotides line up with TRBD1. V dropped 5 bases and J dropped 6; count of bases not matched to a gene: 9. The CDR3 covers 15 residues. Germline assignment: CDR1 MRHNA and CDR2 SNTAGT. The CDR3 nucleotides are TGTGCCAGCAGTTTTAGGACAGGGAGTTTCAATGAGCAGTTCTTC. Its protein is CASSFRTGSFNEQFF.

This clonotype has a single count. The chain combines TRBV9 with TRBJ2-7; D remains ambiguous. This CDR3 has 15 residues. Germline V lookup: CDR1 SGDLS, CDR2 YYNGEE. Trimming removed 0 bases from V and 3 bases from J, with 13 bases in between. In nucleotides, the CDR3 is TGTGCCAGCAGCGTAGGGTCGCCCATTCTCTACGAGCAGTACTTC. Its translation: CASSVGSPILYEQYF.

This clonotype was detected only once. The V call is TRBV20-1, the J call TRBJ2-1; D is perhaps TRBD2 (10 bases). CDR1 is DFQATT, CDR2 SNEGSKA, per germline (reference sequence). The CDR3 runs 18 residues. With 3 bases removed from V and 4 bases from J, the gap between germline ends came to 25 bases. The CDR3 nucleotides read TGCAGTGCTAGGTCGGGACAGGGAAGCGGGAGGGTATACAATGAGCAGTTCTTC. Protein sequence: CSARSGQGSGRVYNEQFF.

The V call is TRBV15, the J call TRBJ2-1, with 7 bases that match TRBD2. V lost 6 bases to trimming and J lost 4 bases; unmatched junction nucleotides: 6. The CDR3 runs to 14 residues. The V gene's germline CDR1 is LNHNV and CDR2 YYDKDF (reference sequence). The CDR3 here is CATRAGTKYNEQFF. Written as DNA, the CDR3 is TGTGCCACCAGGGCCGGGACTAAATACAATGAGCAGTTCTTC.

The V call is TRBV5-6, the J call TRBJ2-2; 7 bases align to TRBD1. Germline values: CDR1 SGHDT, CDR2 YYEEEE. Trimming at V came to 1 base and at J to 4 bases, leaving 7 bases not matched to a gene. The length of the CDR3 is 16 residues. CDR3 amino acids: CASSLFGQALTGELFF. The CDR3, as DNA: TGTGCCAGCAGCTTGTTCGGACAGGCACTCACCGGGGAGCTGTTTTTT.

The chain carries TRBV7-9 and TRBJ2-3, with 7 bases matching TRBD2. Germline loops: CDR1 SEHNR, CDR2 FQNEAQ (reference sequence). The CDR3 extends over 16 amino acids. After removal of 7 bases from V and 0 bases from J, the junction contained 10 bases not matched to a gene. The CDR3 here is CASTPSWGGSTDTQYF. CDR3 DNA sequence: TGTGCCAGCACCCCCTCGTGGGGGGGGAGCACAGATACGCAGTATTTT.

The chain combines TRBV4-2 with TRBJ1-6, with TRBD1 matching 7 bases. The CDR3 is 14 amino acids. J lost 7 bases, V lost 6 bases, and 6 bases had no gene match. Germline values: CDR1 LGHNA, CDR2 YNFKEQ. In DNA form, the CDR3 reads TGTGCCAGCAGTCCCGGGACAGAGAATTCACCCCTCCACTTT. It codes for CASSPGTENSPLHF.

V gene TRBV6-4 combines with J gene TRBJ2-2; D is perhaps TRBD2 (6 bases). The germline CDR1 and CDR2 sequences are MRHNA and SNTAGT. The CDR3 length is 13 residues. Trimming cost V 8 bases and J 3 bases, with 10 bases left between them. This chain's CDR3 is CASSPGDTGELFF. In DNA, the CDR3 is TGTGCCAGCTCCCCGGGGGACACCGGGGAGCTGTTTTTT.

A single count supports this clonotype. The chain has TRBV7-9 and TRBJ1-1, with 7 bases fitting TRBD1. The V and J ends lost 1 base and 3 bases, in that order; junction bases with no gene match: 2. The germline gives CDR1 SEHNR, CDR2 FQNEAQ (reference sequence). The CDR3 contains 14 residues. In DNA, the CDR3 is TGTGCCAGCAGCTTAGTGCAGGGGGACACTGAAGCTTTCTTT. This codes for CASSLVQGDTEAFF.

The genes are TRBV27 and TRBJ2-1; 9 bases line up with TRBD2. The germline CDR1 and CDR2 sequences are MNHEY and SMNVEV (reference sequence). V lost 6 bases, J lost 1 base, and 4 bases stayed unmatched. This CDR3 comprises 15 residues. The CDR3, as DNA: TGTGCCAGCAGGGATCTAGCGGGATCCTACAATGAGCAGTTCTTC. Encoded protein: CASRDLAGSYNEQFF.

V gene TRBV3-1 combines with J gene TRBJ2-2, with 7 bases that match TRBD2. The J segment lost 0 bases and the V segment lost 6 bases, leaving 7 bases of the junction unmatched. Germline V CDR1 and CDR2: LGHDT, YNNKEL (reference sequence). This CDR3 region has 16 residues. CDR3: CASRRLAGSNTGELFF. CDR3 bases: TGTGCCAGCAGGAGACTAGCAGGTTCGAACACCGGGGAGCTGTTTTTT.

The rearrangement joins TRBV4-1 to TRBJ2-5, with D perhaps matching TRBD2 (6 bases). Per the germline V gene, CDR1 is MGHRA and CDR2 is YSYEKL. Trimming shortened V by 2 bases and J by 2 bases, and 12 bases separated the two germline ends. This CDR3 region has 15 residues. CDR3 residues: CASSQLGGAQETQYF. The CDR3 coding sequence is TGCGCCAGCAGCCAATTGGGGGGAGCTCAAGAGACCCAGTACTTC.

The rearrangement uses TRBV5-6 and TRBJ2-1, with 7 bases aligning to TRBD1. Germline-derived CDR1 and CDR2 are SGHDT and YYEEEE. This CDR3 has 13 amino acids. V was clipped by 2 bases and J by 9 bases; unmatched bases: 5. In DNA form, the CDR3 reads TGTGCCAGCAGCTTTGAGGGGGCACTTGAGCAGTTCTTC. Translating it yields CASSFEGALEQFF.

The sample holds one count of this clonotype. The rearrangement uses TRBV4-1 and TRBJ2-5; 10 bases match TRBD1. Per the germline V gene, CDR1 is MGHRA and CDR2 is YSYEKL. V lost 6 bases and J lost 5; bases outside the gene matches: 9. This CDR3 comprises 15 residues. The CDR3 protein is CASRSRQGAGETQYF. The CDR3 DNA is TGCGCCAGCAGATCCCGACAGGGGGCTGGGGAGACCCAGTACTTC.

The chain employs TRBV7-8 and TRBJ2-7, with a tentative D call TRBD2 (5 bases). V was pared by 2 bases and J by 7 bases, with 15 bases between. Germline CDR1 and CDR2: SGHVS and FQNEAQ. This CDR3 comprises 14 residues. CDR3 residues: CASSLPEGIPEQYF. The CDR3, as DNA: TGTGCCAGCAGCTTACCCGAGGGTATACCTGAGCAGTACTTC.